This TCR beta chain came from a study of blood T cells in healthy people across ages. For this clonotype: Its antigen is currently unknown.

Each individual donor underwent a draw of about 9.9 milliliters of peripheral blood. Study-level results: Per million T cells, the diversity of TCR beta decreased roughly linearly as age advanced.

It was with a sample-barcoded 5' primer and a J-beta primer mix that a second PCR of roughly 7 to 12 cycles was run. TCRdb redid the calling of the 5' RACE reads with MiXCR, one entry per CDR3 protein. The sample has under 800,000 distinct CDR3 sequences; more than 40% are singletons. This CDR3 has 17 residues. Trimming pared 3 bases from V and 3 bases from J, leaving 17 bases between. Germline CDR1 SEHNR, CDR2 FQNEAQ (reference sequence). The sequencing input was blood. V gene TRBV7-9 combines with J gene TRBJ2-2, with D maybe TRBD2 (5 bases). The origin of this receptor is a woman aged 55-70 years in good health. CDR3 region: CASSLTHRGEDTGELFF. The CDR3, as DNA: TGTGCCAGCAGCTTGACCCACCGGGGAGAGGACACCGGGGAGCTGTTTTTT. Filled out from reference TRBV7-9 and TRBJ2-2, the complete variable domain reads DTGVSQNPRHKITKRGQNVTFRCDPISEHNRLYWYRQTLGQGPEFLTYFQNEAQLEKSRLLSDRFSAERPKGSFSTLEIQRTEQGDSAMYLCASSLTHRGEDTGELFFGEGSRLTVL.